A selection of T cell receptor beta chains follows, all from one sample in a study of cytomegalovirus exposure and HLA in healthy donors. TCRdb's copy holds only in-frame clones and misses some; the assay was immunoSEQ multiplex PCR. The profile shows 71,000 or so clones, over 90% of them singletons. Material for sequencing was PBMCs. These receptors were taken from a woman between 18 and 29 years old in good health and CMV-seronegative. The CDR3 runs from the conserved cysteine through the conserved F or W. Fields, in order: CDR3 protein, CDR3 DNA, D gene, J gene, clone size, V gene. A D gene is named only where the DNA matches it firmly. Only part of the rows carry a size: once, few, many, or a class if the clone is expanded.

cdr3_aa: CASSDTGKATEAFF
cdr3_nt: TGCGCCAGCAGTGATACAGGGAAGGCCACTGAAGCTTTCTTT
d_call: -
j_call: TRBJ1-1
clone_size: -
v_call: TRBV10-2

cdr3_aa: CASSEGGEQFF
cdr3_nt: TGTGCCAGCAGTGAGGGAGGAGAGCAGTTCTTC
d_call: -
j_call: TRBJ2-1
clone_size: -
v_call: TRBV27

cdr3_aa: CASKSGSKPYEQYF
cdr3_nt: TGCGCCAGCAAGAGCGGGAGTAAGCCCTACGAGCAGTACTTC
d_call: TRBD2
j_call: TRBJ2-7
clone_size: -
v_call: TRBV10-1

cdr3_aa: CASSWTGTKNTEAFF
cdr3_nt: TGCGCCAGCAGCTGGACCGGGACAAAGAACACTGAAGCTTTCTTT
d_call: -
j_call: TRBJ1-1
clone_size: -
v_call: TRBV5-1

cdr3_aa: CAGHAGGDQPQHF
cdr3_nt: TGTGCCGGCCACGCGGGGGGTGATCAGCCCCAGCATTTT
d_call: -
j_call: TRBJ1-5
clone_size: -
v_call: TRBV6-1

cdr3_aa: CASSQDGGNTEAFF
cdr3_nt: TGCGCCAGCAGCCAAGACGGGGGAAACACTGAAGCTTTCTTT
d_call: -
j_call: TRBJ1-1
clone_size: once
v_call: TRBV4-3

cdr3_aa: CASSRGRNQPQHF
cdr3_nt: TGTGCCAGCAGTAGGGGCAGGAATCAGCCCCAGCATTTT
d_call: -
j_call: TRBJ1-5
clone_size: -
v_call: TRBV27

cdr3_aa: CASSSTGAEQFF
cdr3_nt: TGTGCCAGCAGTTCGACTGGAGCTGAGCAGTTCTTC
d_call: -
j_call: TRBJ2-1
clone_size: -
v_call: TRBV28

cdr3_aa: CASSIGPGAGGYTF
cdr3_nt: TGTGCCAGCAGTATTGGACCAGGGGCGGGTGGCTACACCTTC
d_call: -
j_call: TRBJ1-2
clone_size: -
v_call: TRBV6-5

cdr3_aa: CASSDRGGTEAFF
cdr3_nt: TGTGCCAGCAGTGATCGGGGTGGCACTGAAGCTTTCTTT
d_call: -
j_call: TRBJ1-1
clone_size: -
v_call: TRBV6-1

cdr3_aa: CASNTGTGGPDTQYF
cdr3_nt: TGTGCCAGCAATACCGGGACAGGGGGACCAGATACGCAGTATTTT
d_call: TRBD1
j_call: TRBJ2-3
clone_size: -
v_call: TRBV2

cdr3_aa: CASTQGRSNQPQHF
cdr3_nt: TGTGCCAGTACTCAGGGTCGGAGCAATCAGCCCCAGCATTTT
d_call: -
j_call: TRBJ1-5
clone_size: -
v_call: TRBV19

cdr3_aa: CASSLNRDYGYTF
cdr3_nt: TGTGCCAGCAGTTTAAACAGGGATTATGGCTACACCTTC
d_call: -
j_call: TRBJ1-2
clone_size: once
v_call: TRBV27

cdr3_aa: CASSEPGLADTDTQYF
cdr3_nt: TGTGCCAGCAGTGAACCGGGACTAGCGGACACAGATACGCAGTATTTT
d_call: TRBD2
j_call: TRBJ2-3
clone_size: -
v_call: TRBV27

cdr3_aa: CASSVGTGLEKLFF
cdr3_nt: TGTGCCAGCAGCGTAGGGACAGGGCTAGAAAAACTGTTTTTT
d_call: TRBD1
j_call: TRBJ1-4
clone_size: -
v_call: TRBV9

cdr3_aa: CASSLGAKPQHF
cdr3_nt: TGTGCCAGCAGCTTGGGGGCCAAGCCCCAGCATTTT
d_call: -
j_call: TRBJ1-5
clone_size: -
v_call: TRBV5-6

cdr3_aa: CSVDPFRGGYTF
cdr3_nt: TGCAGCGTTGACCCCTTCCGAGGCGGCTACACCTTC
d_call: -
j_call: TRBJ1-2
clone_size: few
v_call: TRBV29-1

cdr3_aa: CASSFPKGIGYTF
cdr3_nt: TGTGCCAGCAGCTTCCCCAAGGGGATTGGCTACACCTTC
d_call: -
j_call: TRBJ1-2
clone_size: -
v_call: TRBV5-5

cdr3_aa: CASPGFTRFTGELFF
cdr3_nt: TGTGCCAGTCCGGGGTTTACAAGGTTCACCGGGGAGCTGTTTTTT
d_call: -
j_call: TRBJ2-2
clone_size: -
v_call: TRBV19

cdr3_aa: CASSPQEGTGGTQYF
cdr3_nt: TGTGCCAGCTCACCACAGGAGGGTACTGGGGGGACCCAGTACTTC
d_call: -
j_call: TRBJ2-5
clone_size: -
v_call: TRBV18

cdr3_aa: CASSSSRVGNQPQHF
cdr3_nt: TGTGCCAGCAGCTCCTCCAGGGTGGGCAATCAGCCCCAGCATTTT
d_call: -
j_call: TRBJ1-5
clone_size: -
v_call: TRBV6-5

cdr3_aa: CASSRYRGRPYGYTF
cdr3_nt: TGTGCCAGCAGCCGATACAGGGGGCGCCCCTATGGCTACACCTTC
d_call: TRBD1
j_call: TRBJ1-2
clone_size: few
v_call: TRBV7-9

cdr3_aa: CASSDSRGATNEKLFF
cdr3_nt: TGCGCCAGCAGTGATTCCCGCGGAGCAACTAATGAAAAACTGTTTTTT
d_call: -
j_call: TRBJ1-4
clone_size: -
v_call: TRBV10-2

cdr3_aa: CASSEGQGGGGELFF
cdr3_nt: TGCGCCAGCAGTGAAGGACAGGGGGGCGGCGGGGAGCTGTTTTTT
d_call: TRBD1
j_call: TRBJ2-2
clone_size: -
v_call: TRBV10-2

cdr3_aa: CATLSQGGQPQHF
cdr3_nt: TGTGCCACCCTCTCACAGGGGGGACAGCCCCAGCATTTT
d_call: TRBD1
j_call: TRBJ1-5
clone_size: -
v_call: TRBV28

cdr3_aa: CASSGGTREGETQYF
cdr3_nt: TGTGCCAGCAGCGGGGGGACAAGGGAGGGTGAGACCCAGTACTTC
d_call: -
j_call: TRBJ2-5
clone_size: -
v_call: TRBV9

cdr3_aa: CASSLVGRGTHQPQHF
cdr3_nt: TGTGCCAGCAGCTTAGTGGGTAGGGGGACGCATCAGCCCCAGCATTTT
d_call: -
j_call: TRBJ1-5
clone_size: -
v_call: TRBV7-8

cdr3_aa: CSVAGRASNEQFF
cdr3_nt: TGCAGCGTTGCCGGGAGGGCCTCCAATGAGCAGTTCTTC
d_call: TRBD2
j_call: TRBJ2-1
clone_size: -
v_call: TRBV29-1

cdr3_aa: CASSLGARDGEQYF
cdr3_nt: TGTGCCAGCAGCTTGGGTGCGCGGGATGGGGAGCAGTACTTC
d_call: -
j_call: TRBJ2-7
clone_size: -
v_call: TRBV5-6

cdr3_aa: CATSKNRDNYEQYF
cdr3_nt: TGTGCCACCAGCAAAAACCGGGACAACTACGAGCAGTACTTC
d_call: -
j_call: TRBJ2-7
clone_size: -
v_call: TRBV15

cdr3_aa: CASSRGGDQRDTGELFF
cdr3_nt: TGTGCCAGCAGCCGAGGGGGGGACCAAAGGGACACCGGGGAGCTGTTTTTT
d_call: -
j_call: TRBJ2-2
clone_size: -
v_call: TRBV13

cdr3_aa: CASSPQGLSNNEQFF
cdr3_nt: TGTGCCAGTAGTCCGCAGGGGCTCTCGAACAATGAGCAGTTCTTC
d_call: -
j_call: TRBJ2-1
clone_size: -
v_call: TRBV19

cdr3_aa: CASNWDRIETQYF
cdr3_nt: TGTGCCAGCAACTGGGACAGGATAGAGACCCAGTACTTC
d_call: TRBD1
j_call: TRBJ2-5
clone_size: -
v_call: TRBV28

cdr3_aa: CASSFSGGEQFF
cdr3_nt: TGTGCCAGCAGTTTTTCGGGAGGTGAGCAGTTCTTC
d_call: TRBD2
j_call: TRBJ2-1
clone_size: -
v_call: TRBV27

cdr3_aa: CASKPGGLSDTQYF
cdr3_nt: TGCGCCAGCAAACCGGGGGGGCTATCAGATACGCAGTATTTT
d_call: TRBD2
j_call: TRBJ2-3
clone_size: -
v_call: TRBV10-1

cdr3_aa: CASSLPRLAGEEQYF
cdr3_nt: TGTGCCAGCAGCTTACCAAGACTAGCGGGAGAAGAGCAGTACTTC
d_call: TRBD2
j_call: TRBJ2-7
clone_size: -
v_call: TRBV7-6

cdr3_aa: CASAQGMGTDTQYF
cdr3_nt: TGTGCCAGCGCACAGGGAATGGGCACAGATACGCAGTATTTT
d_call: -
j_call: TRBJ2-3
clone_size: once
v_call: TRBV11-2

cdr3_aa: CASSPKGGHPASNQPQHF
cdr3_nt: TGTGCCAGCAGTCCGAAAGGGGGCCATCCGGCTAGCAATCAGCCCCAGCATTTT
d_call: TRBD1
j_call: TRBJ1-5
clone_size: -
v_call: TRBV11-1

cdr3_aa: CASSKMTSGQETQYF
cdr3_nt: TGTGCCAGTAGTAAAATGACTAGTGGGCAAGAGACCCAGTACTTC
d_call: -
j_call: TRBJ2-5
clone_size: -
v_call: TRBV19

cdr3_aa: CASSNIPGVDRGDGYTF
cdr3_nt: TGTGCCAGCAGCAATATCCCAGGGGTGGACAGGGGAGATGGCTACACCTTC
d_call: -
j_call: TRBJ1-2
clone_size: once
v_call: TRBV21-1

cdr3_aa: CASSVGQVDNIYGYTF
cdr3_nt: TGTGCCAGCAGTGTCGGACAGGTAGACAACATCTATGGCTACACCTTC
d_call: TRBD1
j_call: TRBJ1-2
clone_size: -
v_call: TRBV2

cdr3_aa: CASSSNRGDYGYTF
cdr3_nt: TGTGCCAGCAGCTCGAACAGGGGAGACTATGGCTACACCTTC
d_call: TRBD1
j_call: TRBJ1-2
clone_size: -
v_call: TRBV11-2

cdr3_aa: CASSLAGTDQETQYF
cdr3_nt: TGTGCCAGCAGCTTAGCCGGGACTGATCAAGAGACCCAGTACTTC
d_call: -
j_call: TRBJ2-5
clone_size: few
v_call: TRBV11-2

cdr3_aa: CASRKRESTDTQYF
cdr3_nt: TGTGCCAGTAGGAAGCGGGAGAGCACAGATACGCAGTATTTT
d_call: TRBD2
j_call: TRBJ2-3
clone_size: few
v_call: TRBV19

cdr3_aa: CSAYSGRSNIQYF
cdr3_nt: TGCAGCGCTTATAGCGGGAGGTCGAACATTCAGTACTTC
d_call: TRBD2
j_call: TRBJ2-4
clone_size: -
v_call: TRBV29-1

cdr3_aa: CASRLTSASYNEQFF
cdr3_nt: TGTGCCAGCAGACTCACTAGCGCTTCCTACAATGAGCAGTTCTTC
d_call: TRBD2
j_call: TRBJ2-1
clone_size: -
v_call: TRBV11-2

cdr3_aa: CASSLGGQVNEKLFF
cdr3_nt: TGCGCCAGCAGCTTGGGGGGACAGGTAAATGAAAAACTGTTTTTT
d_call: TRBD1
j_call: TRBJ1-4
clone_size: -
v_call: TRBV5-1

cdr3_aa: CASSGIRAGTGELFF
cdr3_nt: TGTGCCAGCAGTGGGATCAGGGCTGGCACCGGGGAGCTGTTTTTT
d_call: -
j_call: TRBJ2-2
clone_size: -
v_call: TRBV2

cdr3_aa: CASSLARDNSNQPQHF
cdr3_nt: TGTGCCAGCAGCTTGGCCCGGGACAATAGCAATCAGCCCCAGCATTTT
d_call: -
j_call: TRBJ1-5
clone_size: once
v_call: TRBV7-2

cdr3_aa: CASSLNGGTETQYF
cdr3_nt: TGTGCCAGCAGCTTAAACGGGGGAACAGAGACCCAGTACTTC
d_call: -
j_call: TRBJ2-5
clone_size: -
v_call: TRBV7-3